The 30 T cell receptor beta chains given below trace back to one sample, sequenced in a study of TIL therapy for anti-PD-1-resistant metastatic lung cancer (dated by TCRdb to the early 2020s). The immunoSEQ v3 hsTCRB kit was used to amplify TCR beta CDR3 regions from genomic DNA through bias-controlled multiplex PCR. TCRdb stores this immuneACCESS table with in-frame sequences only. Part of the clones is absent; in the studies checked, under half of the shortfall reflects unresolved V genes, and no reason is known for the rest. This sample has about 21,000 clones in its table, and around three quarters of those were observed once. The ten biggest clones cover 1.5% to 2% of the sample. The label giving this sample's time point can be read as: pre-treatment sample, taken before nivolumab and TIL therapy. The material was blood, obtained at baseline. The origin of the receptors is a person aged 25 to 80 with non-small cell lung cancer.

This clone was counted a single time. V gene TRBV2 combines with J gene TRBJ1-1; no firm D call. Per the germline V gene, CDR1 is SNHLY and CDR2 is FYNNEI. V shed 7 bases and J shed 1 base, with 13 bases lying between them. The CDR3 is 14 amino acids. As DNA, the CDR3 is TGTGCCAGCAAACAAGGGAGGGCGAACACTGAAGCTTTCTTT. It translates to CASKQGRANTEAFF.

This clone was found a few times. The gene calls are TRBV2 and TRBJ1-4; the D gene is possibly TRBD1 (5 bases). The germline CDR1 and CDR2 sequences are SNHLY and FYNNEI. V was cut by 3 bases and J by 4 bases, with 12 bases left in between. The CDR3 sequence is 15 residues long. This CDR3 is CASSDGGNHNEKLFF. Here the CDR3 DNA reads TGTGCCAGCAGTGATGGGGGGAATCATAATGAAAAACTGTTTTTT.

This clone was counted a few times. The CDR3, as DNA: TGTGCCAGCAGCTTGGGGTTAGCGGGAGTGATCGAGCAGTACTTC. The encoded protein is CASSLGLAGVIEQYF. The V and J genes are TRBV5-6 and TRBJ2-7, with 9 bases fitting TRBD2. CDR1 is SGHDT and CDR2 is YYEEEE in the germline V gene. This CDR3 contains 15 residues. With V trimmed by 0 bases and J by 6 bases, 7 bases remained unmatched. The whole variable domain, filled in from reference TRBV5-6 and TRBJ2-7, reads DAGVTQSPTHLIKTRGQQVTLRCSPKSGHDTVSWYQQALGQGPQFIFQYYEEEERQRGNFPDRFSGHQFPNYSSELNVNALLLGDSALYLCASSLGLAGVIEQYFGPGTRLTVT.

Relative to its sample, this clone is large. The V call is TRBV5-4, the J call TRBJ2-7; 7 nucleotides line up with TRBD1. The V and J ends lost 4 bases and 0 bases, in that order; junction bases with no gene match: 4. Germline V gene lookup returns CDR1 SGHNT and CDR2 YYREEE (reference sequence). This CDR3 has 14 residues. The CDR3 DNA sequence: TGTGCCAGCAGCCCAGGGGACAGCTCCTACGAGCAGTACTTC. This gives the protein CASSPGDSSYEQYF.

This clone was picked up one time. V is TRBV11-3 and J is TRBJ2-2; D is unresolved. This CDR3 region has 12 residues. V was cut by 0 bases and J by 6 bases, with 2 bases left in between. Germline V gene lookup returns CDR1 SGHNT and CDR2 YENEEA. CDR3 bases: TGTGCCAGCAGCTTAGATCCCGGGGAGCTGTTTTTT. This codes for CASSLDPGELFF.

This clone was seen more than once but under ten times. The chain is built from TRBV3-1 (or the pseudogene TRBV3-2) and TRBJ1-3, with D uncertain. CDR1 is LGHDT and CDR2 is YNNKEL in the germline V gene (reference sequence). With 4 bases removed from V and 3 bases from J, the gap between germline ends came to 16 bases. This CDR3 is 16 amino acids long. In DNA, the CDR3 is TGTGCCAGCAGCCGAACAAAGCCCAGGAGTGGAAACACCATATATTTT. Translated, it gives CASSRTKPRSGNTIYF.

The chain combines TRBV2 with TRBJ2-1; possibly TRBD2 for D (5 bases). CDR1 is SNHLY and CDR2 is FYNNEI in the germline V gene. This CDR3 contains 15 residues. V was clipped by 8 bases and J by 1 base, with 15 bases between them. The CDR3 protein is CASSEEGSSYNEQFF. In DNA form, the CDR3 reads TGTGCCAGCTCGGAGGAAGGGTCATCCTACAATGAGCAGTTCTTC.

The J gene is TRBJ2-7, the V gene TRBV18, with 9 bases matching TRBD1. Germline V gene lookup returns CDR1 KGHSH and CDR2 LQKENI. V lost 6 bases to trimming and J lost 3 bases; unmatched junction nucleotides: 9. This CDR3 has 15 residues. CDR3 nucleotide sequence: TGTGCCAGCTCCCAAACAGGGGGCGCTTTCTACGAGCAGTACTTC. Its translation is CASSQTGGAFYEQYF.

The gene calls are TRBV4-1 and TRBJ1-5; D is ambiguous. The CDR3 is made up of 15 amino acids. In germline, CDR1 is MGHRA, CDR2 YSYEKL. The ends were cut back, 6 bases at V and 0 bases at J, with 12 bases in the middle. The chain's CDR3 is CASRPTDSSNQPQHF. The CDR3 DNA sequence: TGCGCCAGCAGGCCGACGGACTCTAGCAATCAGCCCCAGCATTTT.

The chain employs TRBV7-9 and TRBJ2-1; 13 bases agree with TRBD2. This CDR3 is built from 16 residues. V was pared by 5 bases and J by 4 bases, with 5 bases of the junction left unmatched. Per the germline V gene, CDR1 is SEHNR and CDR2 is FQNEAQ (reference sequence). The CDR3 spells CASSQTSGRTYNEQFF. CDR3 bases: TGTGCCAGCAGCCAGACTAGCGGGAGGACTTACAATGAGCAGTTCTTC.

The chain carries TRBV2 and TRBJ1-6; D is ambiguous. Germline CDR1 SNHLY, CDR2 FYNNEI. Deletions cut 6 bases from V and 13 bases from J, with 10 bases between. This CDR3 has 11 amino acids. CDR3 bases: TGTGCCAGCAGGCAGACTGCGCCCCTCCACTTT. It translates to CASRQTAPLHF. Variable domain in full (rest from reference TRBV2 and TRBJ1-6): EPEVTQTPSHQVTQMGQEVILRCVPISNHLYFYWYRQILGQKVEFLVSFYNNEISEKSEIFDDQFSVERPDGSNFTLKIRSTKLEDSAMYFCASRQTAPLHFGNGTRLTVT.

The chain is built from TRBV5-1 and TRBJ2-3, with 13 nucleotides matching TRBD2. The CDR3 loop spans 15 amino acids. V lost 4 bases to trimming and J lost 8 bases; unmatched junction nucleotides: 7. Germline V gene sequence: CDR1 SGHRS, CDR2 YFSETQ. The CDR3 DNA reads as TGCGCCAGCAGCCACACTAGCGGGGGGGTTGTTACGCAGTATTTT. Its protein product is CASSHTSGGVVTQYF.

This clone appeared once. CDR3 amino acids: CASSIDSWDTEAFF. The CDR3 nucleotides read TGTGCCAGTAGTATAGATTCCTGGGACACTGAAGCTTTCTTT. The chain joins TRBV19 to TRBJ1-1; D unclear. This CDR3 has 14 amino acids. CDR1 and CDR2 (germline): LNHDA, SQIVND (reference sequence). Deletions cut 0 bases from V and 3 bases from J, with 8 bases between.

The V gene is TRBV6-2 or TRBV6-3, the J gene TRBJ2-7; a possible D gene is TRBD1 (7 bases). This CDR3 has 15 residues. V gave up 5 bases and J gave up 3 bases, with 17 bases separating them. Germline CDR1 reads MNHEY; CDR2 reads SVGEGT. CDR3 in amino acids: CASSPSQGGSYEQYV. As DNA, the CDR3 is TGTGCCAGCAGTCCATCTCAGGGGGGAAGCTACGAGCAGTACGTC.

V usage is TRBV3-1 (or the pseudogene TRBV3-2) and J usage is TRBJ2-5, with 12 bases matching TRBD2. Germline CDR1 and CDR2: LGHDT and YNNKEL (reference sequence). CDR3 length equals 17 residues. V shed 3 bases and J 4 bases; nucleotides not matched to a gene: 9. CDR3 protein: CASSQGRTSGAGETQYF. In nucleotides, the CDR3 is TGTGCCAGCAGCCAGGGTAGGACTAGCGGGGCGGGAGAGACCCAGTACTTC.

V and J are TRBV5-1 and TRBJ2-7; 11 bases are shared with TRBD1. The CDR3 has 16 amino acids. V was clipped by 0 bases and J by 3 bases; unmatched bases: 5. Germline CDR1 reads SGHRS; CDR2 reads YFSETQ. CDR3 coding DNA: TGCGCCAGCAGCTTGGGAGGGACAGGGGGGTTCTACGAGCAGTACTTC. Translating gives CASSLGGTGGFYEQYF.

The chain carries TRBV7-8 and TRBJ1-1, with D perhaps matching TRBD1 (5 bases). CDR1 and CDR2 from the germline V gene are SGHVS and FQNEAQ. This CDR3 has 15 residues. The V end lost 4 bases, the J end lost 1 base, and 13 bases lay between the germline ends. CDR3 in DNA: TGTGCCAGCAGCTCCCGTGAGGGACCGAACACTGAAGCTTTCTTT. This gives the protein CASSSREGPNTEAFF.

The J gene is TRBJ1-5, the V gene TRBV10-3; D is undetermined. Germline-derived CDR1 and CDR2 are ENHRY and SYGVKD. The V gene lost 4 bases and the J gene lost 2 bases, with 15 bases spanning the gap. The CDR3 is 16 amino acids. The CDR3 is CAISAGQPSGNQPQHF. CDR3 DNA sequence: TGTGCCATCAGTGCAGGCCAACCCTCTGGCAATCAGCCCCAGCATTTT.

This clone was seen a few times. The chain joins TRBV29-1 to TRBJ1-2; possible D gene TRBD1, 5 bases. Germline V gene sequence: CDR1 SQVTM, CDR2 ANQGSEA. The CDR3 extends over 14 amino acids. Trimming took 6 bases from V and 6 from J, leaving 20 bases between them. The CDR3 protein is CSVQSTGGGDGYTF. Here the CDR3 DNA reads TGCAGCGTACAATCGACCGGGGGGGGTGATGGCTACACCTTC.

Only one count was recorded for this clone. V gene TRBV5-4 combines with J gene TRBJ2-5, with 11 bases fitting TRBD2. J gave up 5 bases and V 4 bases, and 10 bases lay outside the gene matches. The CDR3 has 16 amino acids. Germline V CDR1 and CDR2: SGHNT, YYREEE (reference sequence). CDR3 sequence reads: CASSPRSGRAQETQYF. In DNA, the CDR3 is TGTGCCAGCAGCCCCCGTAGCGGGAGGGCCCAGGAGACCCAGTACTTC.

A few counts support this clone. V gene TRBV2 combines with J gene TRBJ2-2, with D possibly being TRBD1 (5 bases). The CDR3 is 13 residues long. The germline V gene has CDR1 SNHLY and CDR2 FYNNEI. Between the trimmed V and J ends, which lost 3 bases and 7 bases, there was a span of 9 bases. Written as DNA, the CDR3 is TGTGCCAGCAGTGATTCCAGGGACGGGGAGCTGTTTTTT. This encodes CASSDSRDGELFF.

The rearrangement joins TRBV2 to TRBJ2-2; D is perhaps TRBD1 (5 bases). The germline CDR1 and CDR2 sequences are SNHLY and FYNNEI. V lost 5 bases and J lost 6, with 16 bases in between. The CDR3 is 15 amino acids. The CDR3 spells CASSLGWTRPGELFF. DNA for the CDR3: TGTGCCAGCAGTCTTGGGTGGACAAGGCCCGGGGAGCTGTTTTTT.

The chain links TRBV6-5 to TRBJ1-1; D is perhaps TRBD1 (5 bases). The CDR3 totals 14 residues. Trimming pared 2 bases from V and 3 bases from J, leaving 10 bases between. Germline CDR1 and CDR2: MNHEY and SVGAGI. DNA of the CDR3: TGTGCCAGCAGTTACGGACAAATTTACACTGAAGCTTTCTTT. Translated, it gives CASSYGQIYTEAFF.

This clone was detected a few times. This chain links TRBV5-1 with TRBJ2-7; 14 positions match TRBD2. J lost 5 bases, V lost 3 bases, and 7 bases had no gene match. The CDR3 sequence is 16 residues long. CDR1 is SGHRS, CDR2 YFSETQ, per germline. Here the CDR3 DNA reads TGCGCCAGCAGCTCGGGACTAGCGGGAGCTCTCCACGAGCAGTACTTC. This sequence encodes CASSSGLAGALHEQYF.

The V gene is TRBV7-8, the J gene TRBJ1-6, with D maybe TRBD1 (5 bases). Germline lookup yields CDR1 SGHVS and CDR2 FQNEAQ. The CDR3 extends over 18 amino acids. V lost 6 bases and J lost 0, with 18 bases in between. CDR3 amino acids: CASSPWGSRSSYNSPLHF. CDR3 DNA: TGTGCCAGCAGTCCCTGGGGCTCACGCAGCTCCTATAATTCACCCCTCCACTTT.

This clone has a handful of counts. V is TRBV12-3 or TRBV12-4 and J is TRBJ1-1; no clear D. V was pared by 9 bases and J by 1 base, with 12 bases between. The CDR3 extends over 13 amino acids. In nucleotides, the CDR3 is TGTGCCAGTGGAGGGTTTAGGAACACTGAAGCTTTCTTT. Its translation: CASGGFRNTEAFF.

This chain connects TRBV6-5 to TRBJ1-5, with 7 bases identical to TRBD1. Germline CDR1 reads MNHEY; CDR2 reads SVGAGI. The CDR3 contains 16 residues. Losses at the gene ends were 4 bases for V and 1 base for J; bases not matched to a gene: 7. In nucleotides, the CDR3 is TGTGCCAGCAGTTCACAGGGGTACGTGAGCAATCAGCCCCAGCATTTT. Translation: CASSSQGYVSNQPQHF.

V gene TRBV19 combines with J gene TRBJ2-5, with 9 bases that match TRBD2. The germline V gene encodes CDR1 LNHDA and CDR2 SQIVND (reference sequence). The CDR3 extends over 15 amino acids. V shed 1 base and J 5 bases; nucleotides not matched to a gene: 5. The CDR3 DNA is TGTGCCAGTAGTATAGGTAGCGGGAGAAAGGAGACCCAGTACTTC. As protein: CASSIGSGRKETQYF. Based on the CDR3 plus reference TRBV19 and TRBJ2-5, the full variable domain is DGGITQSPKYLFRKEGQNVTLSCEQNLNHDAMYWYRQDPGQGLRLIYYSQIVNDFQKGDIAEGYSVSREKKESFPLTVTSAQKNPTAFYLCASSIGSGRKETQYFGPGTRLLVL.

As DNA, the CDR3 is TGTGCCAGCAGCTACGGGGGGAGTTTCACAGATACGCAGTATTTT. It encodes CASSYGGSFTDTQYF. The J gene is TRBJ2-3, the V gene TRBV11-3; 7 positions agree with TRBD2. CDR3 length: 15 amino acids. J was trimmed by 2 bases and V by 4 bases; bases with no gene match: 6. Germline values: CDR1 SGHNT, CDR2 YENEEA. Using reference TRBV11-3 and TRBJ2-3 for the parts outside the CDR3, the full variable domain is EAGVVQSPRYKIIEKKQPVAFWCNPISGHNTLYWYLQNLGQGPELLIRYENEEAVDDSQLPKDRFSAERLKGVDSTLKIQPAELGDSAVYLCASSYGGSFTDTQYFGPGTRLTVL.

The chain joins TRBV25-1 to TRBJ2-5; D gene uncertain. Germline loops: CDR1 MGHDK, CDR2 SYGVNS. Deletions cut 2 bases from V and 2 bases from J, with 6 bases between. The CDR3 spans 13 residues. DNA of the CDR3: TGTGCCAGCAGTGAAGGGTATCAAGAGACCCAGTACTTC. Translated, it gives CASSEGYQETQYF.